The clone carrying this TCR beta chain has only a few counts. Other DNA sequences in the sample encode the same CDR3. These data originate in a study of control samples from healthy donors and cancer patients. The repertoire was sequenced with immunoSEQ multiplex PCR; TCRdb's copy has only in-frame clones and lacks some. The sample carries about 94,000 clones, approximately 90% recorded once. The germline V gene encodes CDR1 SGDLS and CDR2 YYNGEE. V shed 2 bases and J shed 3 bases, with 7 bases lying between them. The length of the CDR3 is 13 residues. Sequences were obtained from blood. The rearrangement links TRBV9 to TRBJ2-3; D might be TRBD2 (6 bases). The receptor was isolated from a woman younger than 30 in good health. For the CDR3, the DNA is TGTGCCAGCAGCGTCGGGGGTACAGATACGCAGTATTTT. This encodes CASSVGGTDTQYF.